This T cell receptor (beta chain) appears in the sequencing data of a study of cytotoxic CD8 clonotypes in ibrutinib-treated CLL. Trimming left V 5 bases short and J 3 bases short, with 9 bases between. The CDR3 runs to 13 residues. Germline V CDR1 and CDR2: SGHTA, FQGNSA. Here immunoSEQ multiplex PCR was the method, and the copy in TCRdb shows in-frame clones only, minus some. The sample lists about 120,000 clones, roughly 60% occurring once. This sequence joins TRBV7-2 and TRBJ2-3; TRBD1 might be the D (5 bases). The source was PBMCs, collected after 24 months of ibrutinib treatment. The receptor was isolated from a human donor with chronic lymphocytic leukemia. The CDR3 DNA reads TGTGCCAGCAGCGTCCAGGGTACAGATACGCAGTATTTT. Its translation is CASSVQGTDTQYF.